This entry concerns a single TCR beta chain. Trimming pared 2 bases from V and 0 bases from J, leaving 14 bases between. Germline V gives CDR1 SGHTA, CDR2 FQGNSA. The CDR3 totals 17 residues. TCRdb analysed the RT-PCR reads with MiXCR anew, one entry per CDR3 protein. The data contain about 540,000 distinct CDR3 sequences, roughly 23% of them singletons. This record comes from a study of response to subunit inactivated influenza vaccine. This sample also appeared in a second study, on T cells expressing NK-cell markers. As reported in that work: What made the TCR beta cDNA was 5'RACE template switching with UMIs. It was from sorted CD3+CD56+NKG2C+, CD3+CD56+NKG2C- and CD3+CD56-NKG2C+ T cells that TCR beta repertoires came.

The receptor comes from a man aged 50-59 years who received an inactivated influenza vaccine. The chain employs TRBV7-2 and TRBJ2-4; D gene ambiguous. Sample: CD4+ T cells sorted from PBMCs, taken roughly 12 days after vaccination. CDR3 protein: CASSLSPGPLAKNIQYF. CDR3 nucleotides: TGTGCCAGCAGCTTATCCCCCGGGCCTCTAGCCAAAAACATTCAGTACTTC.